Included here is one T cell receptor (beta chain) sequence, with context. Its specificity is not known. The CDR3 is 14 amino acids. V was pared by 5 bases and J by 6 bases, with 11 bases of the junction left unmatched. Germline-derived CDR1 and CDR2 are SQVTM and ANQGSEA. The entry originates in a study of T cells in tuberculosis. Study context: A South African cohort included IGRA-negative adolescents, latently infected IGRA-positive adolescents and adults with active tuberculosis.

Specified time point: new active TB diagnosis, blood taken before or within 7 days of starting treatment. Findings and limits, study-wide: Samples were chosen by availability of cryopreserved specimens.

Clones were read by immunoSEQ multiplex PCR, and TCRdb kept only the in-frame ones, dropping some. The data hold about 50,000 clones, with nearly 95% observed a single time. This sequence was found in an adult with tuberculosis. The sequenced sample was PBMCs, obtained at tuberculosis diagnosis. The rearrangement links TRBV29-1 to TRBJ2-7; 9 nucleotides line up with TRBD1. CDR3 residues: CSVQVQGAQLEQYF. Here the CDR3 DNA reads TGCAGCGTTCAAGTACAGGGGGCACAACTCGAGCAGTACTTC.